One TCR beta chain is described in this entry. The genes and germline here are from mouse. The CDR3 end falls 1 residue outside the read, so it is completed with the germline J gene. The protocol was immunoSEQ multiplex PCR, while the TCRdb copy is restricted to in-frame clones and leaves out a portion. The profile covers under 5,500 clones, with around 46% appearing a single time and around 16% taken by the ten largest. These data belong to a study of tissue T cells after allogeneic stem cell transplantation. Per the germline V gene, CDR1 is SGHSN and CDR2 is HYEKVE. The CDR3 extends over 14 amino acids. V shed 0 bases, J shed 5 bases, and the junction held 3 bases outside the gene matches. Time point here: mouse harvest day 14 after allogeneic transplant. Tail vein injection delivered 10^7 T-cell-depleted bone marrow cells and 10^6 splenic CD5+ T cells.

Sequencing input: lymph node tissue. The chain is built from TRBV12-1 and TRBJ2-5; 8 nucleotides agree with TRBD1. This receptor was taken from a female BALB/c mouse given C57BL/6 T cells with graft-versus-host disease after an allogeneic hematopoietic cell transplant. CDR3 DNA (partial): TGTGCCAGCTCTCTCCAGGGGGCCGGAGACACCCAGTAC. It codes for CASSLQGAGDTQY. The entire CDR3 reads CASSLQGAGDTQYF.